This T cell receptor (beta chain) was identified during a study of T-cell memory formation after mild COVID-19 (dated by TCRdb to the early 2020s). Concerning the study at large: Most TCR sequence clusters were specific to one of the two donors. In a couple of donors, T-cell clones that expanded and contracted after mild COVID-19 were tracked by sequencing TCRalpha and TCRbeta repertoires over time. The cohort comprised two young, previously healthy adult volunteers, one female and one male. Points the paper makes about the study in general: Only two mild cases were covered by the study, and larger cohorts that include severe cases with pre-infection samples were considered necessary. Contracting CD4+ clones turned up mainly in the CM and EM memory subsets, whereas EMRA was where CD8+ clones were enriched. From day 15 to 85, contracting clones showed balanced CD4/CD8 phenotypes, whereas a second wave of clones that expanded from day 15 to 37 leaned towards CD4+. Some responding clones were detected in pre-infection memory, suggesting pre-existing cross-reactive memory T cells joined the SARS-CoV-2 response. The second-wave clones that peaked on day 37 were not confirmed to be SARS-CoV-2 specific.

Ficoll-Paque density gradient centrifugation was the method used to isolate PBMCs. Via the germline V gene, CDR1 is SGHRS and CDR2 YFSETQ. A distance of 18 bases separates the germline ends of V and J, which lose 4 bases and 6 bases respectively. CDR3 length: 15 amino acids, cysteine to phenylalanine. Solely the CDR3 DNA is kept, with 45 bases framed from the first base. For sequencing, an Illumina NovaSeq 6000 was employed. cDNA libraries for TCRalpha and TCRbeta were prepared by 5'RACE using constant-segment primers, with sample barcodes and unique molecular identifiers added. RNA was extracted from every sample with Trizol reagent. Library amplification was performed in two PCR steps, and a second sample barcode and Illumina TruSeq adapters were introduced in the second step. The libraries were sequenced on an Illumina NovaSeq using 2 x 150 bp paired-end reads. As for how the authors treated the data: With migec v1.2.7, reads were demultiplexed and then collapsed into UMI-guided consensus sequences. Using mixcr v2.1.11, UMI consensuses were aligned to TRA and TRB V and J templates and then assembled into clonotypes. A clonotype was counted as expanded or contracted only if both edgeR and NoisET called the change significant, with noise models trained on biological replicates. edgeR calls used a false discovery rate-adjusted p below 0.01 and a log2 fold-change threshold of 1. As an exploratory analysis of dynamics, max-normalized trajectories of the 1000 most abundant clonotypes were examined with PCA combined with hierarchical clustering. Each responding clone was given a CD4 or CD8 phenotype based on the CD4+ and CD8+ repertoires, which had been sequenced separately. TCRdb applied fastp at Q25 and MiXCR to the public reads, then kept only in-frame beta chains. For every CDR3 protein sequence, its rows merge into one entry that carries the most common genes and DNA. The V and J calls reflect TCRdb's pipeline rather than the authors' work. A total of roughly 300,000 distinct CDR3 sequences appear in this sample, roughly 13% of them only once. Together, the top ten hold 22% of the sample.

In regard to this clonotype: Its antigen remains undetermined. Base quality data are lacking; no much larger clone is found one base away.

Material for sequencing was PBMCs or a T cell subset sorted from them (not recorded which). The chain is encoded by TRBV5-1 joined to TRBJ2-3; the D gene may be TRBD1 or TRBD2, since each aligns over 5 bases. The sequence was obtained from a man between 18 and 35 years old who had mild COVID-19 (a few samples of this study predate the infection). The sample titles of this study are shuffled in the database, so cell type and time point are left out; the donor was told from shared clones. CDR3 region: CASSPQGTRSDTQYF. The DNA reads as follows: TGCGCCAGCAGCCCCCAAGGGACGCGCTCGGATACGCAGTATTTT.